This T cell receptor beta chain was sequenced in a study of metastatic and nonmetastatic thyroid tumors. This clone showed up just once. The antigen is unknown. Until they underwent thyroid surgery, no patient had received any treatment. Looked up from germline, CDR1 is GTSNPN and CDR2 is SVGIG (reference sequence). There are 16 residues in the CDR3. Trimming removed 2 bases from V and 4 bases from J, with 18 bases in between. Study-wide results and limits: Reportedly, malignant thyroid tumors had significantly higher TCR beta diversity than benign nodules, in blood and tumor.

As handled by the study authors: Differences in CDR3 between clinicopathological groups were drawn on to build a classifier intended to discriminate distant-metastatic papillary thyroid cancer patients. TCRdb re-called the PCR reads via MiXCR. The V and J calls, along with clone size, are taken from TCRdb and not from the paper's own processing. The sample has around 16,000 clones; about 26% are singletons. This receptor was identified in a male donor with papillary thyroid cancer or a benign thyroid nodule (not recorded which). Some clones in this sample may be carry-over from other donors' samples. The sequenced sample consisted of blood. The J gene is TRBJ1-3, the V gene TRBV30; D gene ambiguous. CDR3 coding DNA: TGTGCCTGGAGTTCCGGACTAAAACTAACCGGAAACACCATATATTTT. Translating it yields CAWSSGLKLTGNTIYF. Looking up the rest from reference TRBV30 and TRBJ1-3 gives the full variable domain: SQTIHQWPATLVQPVGSPLSLECTVEGTSNPNLYWYRQAAGRGLQLLFYSVGIGQISSEVPQNLSASRPQDRQFILSSKKLLLSDSGFYLCAWSSGLKLTGNTIYFGEGSWLTVV.